Listed below are T cell receptor beta chains from one sample, sequenced in a study of T cells in Graves' hyperthyroidism and ophthalmopathy. TCRdb re-called the multiplex PCR reads through MiXCR, storing one row per CDR3 protein. The repertoire holds hundreds of thousands of distinct CDR3 sequences, approximately 16% seen once, with about 20% in the top ten. The sample was blood. These receptors came from a woman aged 18 to 35 with Graves' hyperthyroidism. Both conserved end residues are part of each CDR3. D genes are given only for firm matches. Part of the rows lack a size; the others show once, few, many or a class for expanded clones.

v_gene	j_gene	abundance	d_gene	CDR3aa	CDR3nt
TRBV18	TRBJ1-2	-	TRBD1	CASSPGTDHGGGYTF	TGTGCCAGCTCACCTGGGACAGATCACGGAGGTGGCTACACCTTC
TRBV6-2/TRBV6-3	TRBJ2-5	few	TRBD2	CASSYPGGGEETQYF	TGTGCCAGCAGTTACCCTGGGGGGGGGGAAGAGACCCAGTACTTC
TRBV19	TRBJ1-1	few	-	CASSNQFLTEAFF	TGTGCCAGTAGTAATCAATTCTTGACTGAAGCTTTCTTT
TRBV3-1	TRBJ2-1	-	TRBD1	CASSQRDRSSYNEQFF	TGTGCCAGCAGCCAACGGGACAGGAGCTCCTACAATGAGCAGTTCTTC
TRBV5-6	TRBJ2-7	many	-	CASSSSPDPFYEQYF	TGTGCCAGCAGCTCCTCTCCGGACCCGTTCTACGAGCAGTACTTC
TRBV29-1	TRBJ1-5	-	TRBD1	CSVRDRGSNQPQHF	TGCAGCGTGCGCGACAGGGGAAGCAATCAGCCCCAGCATTTT
TRBV3-1	TRBJ2-2	few	-	CASSQESEPGELFF	TGTGCCAGCAGCCAAGAGTCCGAACCCGGGGAGCTGTTTTTT
TRBV20-1	TRBJ1-5	-	-	CSARKISGLPGDQPQHF	TGCAGTGCTAGGAAGATTTCCGGACTCCCGGGCGATCAGCCCCAGCATTTT
TRBV9	TRBJ2-7	-	TRBD1	CASSGSGDSPHEQYF	TGTGCCAGCAGCGGTAGTGGGGACAGCCCCCACGAGCAGTACTTC
TRBV12-3/TRBV12-4	TRBJ1-2	many	TRBD1	CASSLRGQGVYGYTF	TGTGCCAGCAGTTTAAGAGGACAGGGTGTCTATGGCTACACCTTC
TRBV2	TRBJ2-3	many	-	CASSKEGVDTQYF	TGTGCCAGCAGCAAGGAGGGGGTGGATACGCAGTATTTT
TRBV6-1	TRBJ2-1	few	-	CASSPARDYNEQFF	TGTGCCAGCAGTCCCGCCAGGGACTACAATGAGCAGTTCTTC
TRBV11-1	TRBJ2-5	-	TRBD2	CASRHTSGGGLETQYF	TGTGCCAGCAGACATACTAGCGGGGGGGGTCTAGAGACCCAGTACTTC
TRBV12-3/TRBV12-4	TRBJ1-1	many	TRBD1	CASSHTLGGQGFHTEAFF	TGTGCCAGCAGTCACACTCTAGGGGGACAGGGCTTTCACACTGAAGCTTTCTTT
TRBV10-3	TRBJ2-1	-	TRBD2	CAISDLGLAGGRHNEQFF	TGTGCCATCAGTGATTTGGGACTAGCGGGGGGACGCCACAATGAGCAGTTCTTC
TRBV3-1	TRBJ1-1	many	-	CASRQETEAFF	TGTGCCAGCAGACAGGAGACTGAAGCTTTCTTT
TRBV11-3	TRBJ1-2	-	-	CASSPPGRDSYGYTF	TGTGCCAGCAGCCCCCCGGGCAGGGATTCCTATGGCTACACCTTC
TRBV7-2	TRBJ2-1	many	TRBD2	CASFGGAGSYNEQFF	TGTGCCAGCTTCGGGGGGGCCGGCTCCTACAATGAGCAGTTCTTC
TRBV11-2	TRBJ1-1	many	TRBD1	CASSLKGAQNTEAFF	TGTGCCAGCAGCTTAAAGGGGGCGCAGAACACTGAAGCTTTCTTT
TRBV12-3/TRBV12-4	TRBJ2-5	-	TRBD2	CASSLGTSDQETQYF	TGTGCCAGCAGTTTAGGGACTAGCGACCAAGAGACCCAGTACTTC
TRBV20-1	TRBJ2-1	-	TRBD2	CSARWRGVYNEQSF	TGCAGTGCTAGATGGCGGGGGGTATACAATGAGCAGTCCTTC
TRBV2	TRBJ2-7	few	TRBD2	CASAGASGSYEQYF	TGTGCCAGTGCCGGGGCTAGCGGCAGCTACGAGCAGTACTTC
TRBV12-3/TRBV12-4	TRBJ1-4	once	TRBD1	CASSRQGQGEKLFF	TGTGCTAGCAGTAGACAGGGTCAGGGCGAAAAACTGTTTTTT
TRBV6-1	TRBJ2-1	many	TRBD2	CASSRPASGSYNEQFF	TGTGCCAGCAGTCGACCGGCTAGCGGCTCCTACAATGAGCAGTTCTTC
TRBV28	TRBJ1-3	-	TRBD1	CASATGSGNTIYF	TGTGCCAGTGCGACAGGGTCTGGAAACACCATATATTTT
TRBV6-1	TRBJ1-5	many	-	CASSDPFRAYYQPQHF	TGTGCCAGCAGTGACCCTTTTCGGGCCTATTATCAGCCCCAGCATTTT
TRBV6-1	TRBJ2-7	many	-	CASSEVIYSYEQYF	TGTGCCAGCAGTGAAGTTATCTACTCCTACGAGCAGTACTTC
TRBV12-5	TRBJ2-3	many	TRBD1	CASGSPTGGITDTQYF	TGTGCTAGTGGTAGCCCGACAGGGGGTATCACAGATACGCAGTATTTT
TRBV18	TRBJ2-1	-	-	CASSPRDYNEQFF	TGTGCCAGCTCACCACGTGACTACAATGAGCAGTTCTTC
TRBV9	TRBJ2-7	few	-	CASSVGSGWDYEQYF	TGTGCCAGCAGCGTAGGCTCAGGATGGGACTACGAGCAGTACTTC
TRBV14	TRBJ2-7	-	TRBD2	CASSQDFLEGLGNWDSYEQYF	TGTGCCAGCAGCCAAGATTTTTTGGAGGGACTAGGGAATTGGGACTCCTACGAGCAGTACTTC
TRBV6-1	TRBJ1-5	-	-	CASSPLRGDQPQHF	TGTGCCAGCAGTCCCCTCCGGGGCGATCAGCCCCAGCATTTT
TRBV2	TRBJ2-7	many	TRBD2	CARSGTSGRIYEQYF	TGTGCCAGAAGCGGGACTAGCGGGAGGATCTACGAGCAGTACTTC
TRBV5-1	TRBJ2-5	-	-	CASSQGDWKETQYF	TGCGCCAGCAGCCAGGGGGACTGGAAAGAGACCCAGTACTTC
TRBV29-1	TRBJ2-3	-	-	CSVGLQSTDTQYF	TGCAGCGTTGGTCTGCAGAGCACAGATACGCAGTATTTT
TRBV7-2	TRBJ2-1	many	TRBD2	CASSLGPLAANEHEQFF	TGTGCCAGCAGCTTAGGACCTCTAGCGGCCAATGAGCATGAGCAGTTCTTC
TRBV15	TRBJ2-3	many	TRBD2	CATSRDRLAGNTDTQYF	TGTGCCACCAGCAGAGATAGACTAGCGGGTAACACAGATACGCAGTATTTT
TRBV5-1	TRBJ2-6	-	TRBD2	CASSLGGLSGANVLTF	TGCGCCAGCAGCTTGGGGGGACTATCTGGGGCCAACGTCCTGACTTTC
TRBV7-9	TRBJ2-2	few	TRBD1	CASSPETGGVGELFF	TGTGCCAGCAGCCCGGAGACAGGGGGCGTCGGGGAGCTGTTTTTT
TRBV11-2	TRBJ2-7	many	TRBD2	CASSLVPREGLHEQYF	TGTGCCAGCAGCTTAGTCCCTCGGGAGGGCCTCCACGAGCAGTACTTC
TRBV7-8	TRBJ2-4	few	TRBD2	CASSKSGGALAKNIQYF	TGTGCCAGCAGCAAAAGCGGGGGGGCTTTAGCCAAAAACATTCAGTACTTC
TRBV20-1	TRBJ1-1	many	TRBD1	CSARTGQDEAFF	TGCAGTGCGAGGACAGGGCAGGATGAAGCTTTCTTT
TRBV12-5	TRBJ1-1	many	-	CASGFEGTEAFF	TGTGCTAGTGGTTTCGAAGGGACTGAAGCTTTCTTT
TRBV28	TRBJ2-7	many	TRBD1	CASSFLGQGYEQYF	TGTGCCAGCAGTTTTCTCGGACAGGGCTACGAGCAGTACTTC
TRBV5-1	TRBJ1-1	once	TRBD1	CASSTSGTGSTEAFF	TGCGCCAGCTCGACCTCCGGGACAGGGAGCACTGAAGCTTTCTTT
TRBV6-6	TRBJ2-2	few	-	CASSYPRGGNTGELFF	TGTGCCAGCAGTTACCCGAGGGGTGGGAACACCGGGGAGCTGTTTTTT
TRBV20-1	TRBJ2-1	many	-	CSARVSSAARVGYNEQFF	TGCAGTGCTAGGGTTTCCAGCGCCGCTCGGGTTGGGTACAATGAGCAGTTCTTC
TRBV12-3/TRBV12-4	TRBJ1-2	few	-	CASSLRRHTTF	TGTGCCAGCAGTTTACGGCGGCACACTACCTTC
TRBV2	TRBJ1-4	many	-	CAINGAATNEKLFF	TGTGCCATCAATGGGGCCGCAACTAATGAAAAACTGTTTTTT
TRBV6-1	TRBJ1-2	many	TRBD1	CASGQGWANYGYTF	TGTGCCAGCGGACAGGGATGGGCTAACTATGGCTACACCTTC
TRBV3-1	TRBJ2-4	-	TRBD1	CASSPGTGIAIQYF	TGTGCCAGCAGCCCCGGGACAGGGATTGCCATTCAGTACTTC
TRBV6-2/TRBV6-3	TRBJ1-1	many	-	CASGQNTEAFF	TGTGCCAGCGGTCAGAACACTGAAGCTTTCTTT
TRBV12-3/TRBV12-4	TRBJ2-7	many	TRBD2	CASSSDSGRALNEQYF	TGTGCCAGCAGTTCCGATAGCGGGAGGGCCCTCAACGAGCAGTACTTC
TRBV29-1	TRBJ1-1	few	-	CSVHRKPEAFF	TGCAGCGTGCACAGAAAACCTGAAGCTTTCTTT
TRBV28	TRBJ2-3	many	-	CASTTRGTDTQYF	TGTGCCAGCACCACTAGGGGCACAGATACGCAGTATTTT